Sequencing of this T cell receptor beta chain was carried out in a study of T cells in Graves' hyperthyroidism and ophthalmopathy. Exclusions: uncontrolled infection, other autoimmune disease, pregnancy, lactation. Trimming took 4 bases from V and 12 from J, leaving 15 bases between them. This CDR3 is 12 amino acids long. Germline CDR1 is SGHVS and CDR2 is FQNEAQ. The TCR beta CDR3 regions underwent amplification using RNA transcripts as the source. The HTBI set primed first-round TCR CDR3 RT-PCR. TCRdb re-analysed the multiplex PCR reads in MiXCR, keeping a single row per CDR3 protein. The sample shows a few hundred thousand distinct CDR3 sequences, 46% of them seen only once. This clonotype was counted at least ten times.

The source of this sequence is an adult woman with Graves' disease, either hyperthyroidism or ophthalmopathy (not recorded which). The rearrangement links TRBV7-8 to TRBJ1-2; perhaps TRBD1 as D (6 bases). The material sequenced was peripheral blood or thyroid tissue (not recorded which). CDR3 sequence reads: CASSSTTGSHTF. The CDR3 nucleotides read TGTGCCAGCAGCTCCACTACAGGGTCCCACACCTTC.